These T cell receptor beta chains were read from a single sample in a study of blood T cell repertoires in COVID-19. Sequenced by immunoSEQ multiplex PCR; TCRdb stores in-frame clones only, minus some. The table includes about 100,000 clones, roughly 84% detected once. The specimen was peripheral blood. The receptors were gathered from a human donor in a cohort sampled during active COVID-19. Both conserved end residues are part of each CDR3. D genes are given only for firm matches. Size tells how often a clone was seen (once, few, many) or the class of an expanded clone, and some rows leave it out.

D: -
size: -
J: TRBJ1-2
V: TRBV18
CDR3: CASSPGRDYGYTF
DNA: TGTGCCAGCTCACCTGGGCGAGACTATGGCTACACCTTC

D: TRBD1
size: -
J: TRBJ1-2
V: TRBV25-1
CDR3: CASSEWGRGNEYGYTF
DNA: TGTGCCAGCAGTGAATGGGGCAGGGGGAATGAATATGGCTACACCTTC

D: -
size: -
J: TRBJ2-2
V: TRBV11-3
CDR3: CASSLGANSRGTGELFF
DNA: TGTGCCAGCAGCTTGGGGGCAAATTCCCGAGGGACCGGGGAGCTGTTTTTT

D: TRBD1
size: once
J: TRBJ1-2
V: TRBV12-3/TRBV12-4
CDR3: CASSPGQRDGYTF
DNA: TGTGCCAGCAGCCCGGGACAGAGAGATGGCTACACCTTC

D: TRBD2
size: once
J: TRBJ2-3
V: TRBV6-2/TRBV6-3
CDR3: CASSPPGGRADTQYF
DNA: TGTGCCAGCAGTCCCCCGGGCGGGAGGGCAGATACGCAGTATTTT

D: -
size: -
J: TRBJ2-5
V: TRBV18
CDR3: CASSPNPPGGQTQYF
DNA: TGTGCCAGCTCACCAAATCCCCCCGGGGGACAGACCCAGTACTTC

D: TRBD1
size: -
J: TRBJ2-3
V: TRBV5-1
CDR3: CASSSSGQGSTDTQYF
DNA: TGCGCCAGCAGCTCCTCGGGACAGGGGTCGACAGATACGCAGTATTTT

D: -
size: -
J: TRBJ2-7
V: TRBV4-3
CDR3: CASSQRTENPYEQYF
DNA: TGCGCCAGCAGCCAACGGACAGAAAATCCCTACGAGCAGTACTTC

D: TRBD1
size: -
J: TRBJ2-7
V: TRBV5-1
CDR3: CASSHGTGGALIEQYF
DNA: TGCGCCAGCAGCCACGGGACAGGGGGCGCTCTTATCGAGCAGTACTTC

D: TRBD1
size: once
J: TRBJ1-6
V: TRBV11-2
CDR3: CASSLQDRVLGPLHF
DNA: TGTGCCAGCAGCTTACAGGACAGGGTACTTGGTCCCCTCCACTTT

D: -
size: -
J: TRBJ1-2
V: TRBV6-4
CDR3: CASSAHAGPGGYTF
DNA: TGTGCCAGCAGTGCCCACGCGGGGCCCGGGGGCTACACCTTC

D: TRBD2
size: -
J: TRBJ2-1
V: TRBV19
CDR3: CASSIYLGLVFDEQFF
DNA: TGTGCCAGTAGTATCTACCTGGGACTAGTTTTCGATGAGCAGTTCTTC

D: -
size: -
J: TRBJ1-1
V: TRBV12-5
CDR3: CASGRTENTEAFF
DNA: TGTGCTAGTGGCCGGACAGAGAACACTGAAGCTTTCTTT

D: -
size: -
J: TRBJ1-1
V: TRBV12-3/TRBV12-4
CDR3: CASSPRQVEAFF
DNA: TGTGCCAGCAGTCCCAGACAGGTTGAAGCTTTCTTT

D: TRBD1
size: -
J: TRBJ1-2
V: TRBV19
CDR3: CASSAQGVGGYTF
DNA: TGTGCCAGTAGTGCTCAGGGGGTTGGTGGCTACACCTTC

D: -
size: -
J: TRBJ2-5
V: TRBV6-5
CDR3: CASTRGVQETQYF
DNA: TGTGCCAGCACGCGCGGGGTCCAAGAGACCCAGTACTTC

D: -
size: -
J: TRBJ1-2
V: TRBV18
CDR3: CASSIDRNNYGYTF
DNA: TGTGCCAGCTCAATCGACAGAAATAACTATGGCTACACCTTC

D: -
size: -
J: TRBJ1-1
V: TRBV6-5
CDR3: CASSPASFWLGAFF
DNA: TGTGCCAGCAGTCCTGCTTCTTTCTGGCTCGGGGCTTTCTTT

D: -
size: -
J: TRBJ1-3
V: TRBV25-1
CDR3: CASSDASSGNTIYF
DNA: TGTGCCAGCAGTGATGCCAGCTCTGGAAACACCATATATTTT

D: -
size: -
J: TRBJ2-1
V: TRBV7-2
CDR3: CASSLAGGQHNEQFF
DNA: TGTGCCAGCAGCTTAGCGGGCGGGCAGCACAATGAGCAGTTCTTC

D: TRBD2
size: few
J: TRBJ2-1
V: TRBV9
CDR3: CASSVSGLPIDEQFF
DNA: TGTGCCAGCAGCGTGTCGGGACTACCTATCGATGAGCAGTTCTTC

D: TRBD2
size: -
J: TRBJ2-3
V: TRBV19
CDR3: CASSVTSGRAIGTQYF
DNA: TGTGCCAGTAGTGTCACTAGCGGGAGGGCCATCGGGACGCAGTATTTT

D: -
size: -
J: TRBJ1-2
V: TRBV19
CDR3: CASGTNSANYGYTF
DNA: TGTGCCAGCGGGACAAACAGTGCTAACTATGGCTACACCTTC

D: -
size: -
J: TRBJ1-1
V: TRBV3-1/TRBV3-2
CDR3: CASSQDGGTPRGAEAFF
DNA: TGTGCCAGCAGCCAAGATGGGGGGACTCCCCGGGGCGCTGAAGCTTTCTTT

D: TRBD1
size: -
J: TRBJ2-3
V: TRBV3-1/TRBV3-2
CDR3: CASSQTGQGSDTQYF
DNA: TGTGCCAGCAGCCAAACGGGACAGGGGTCAGATACGCAGTATTTT

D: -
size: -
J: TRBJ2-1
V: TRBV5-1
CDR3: CASSADTEEQFF
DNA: TGCGCCAGCAGCGCGGACACAGAGGAGCAGTTCTTC